The T cell receptor beta chain described here comes from a study of blood T cell repertoires in COVID-19. After removal of 5 bases from V and 5 bases from J, the junction contained 10 bases not matched to a gene. CDR1 and CDR2 from the germline V gene are SGHNT and YENEEA. This CDR3 has 15 residues. Assay: immunoSEQ multiplex PCR; the TCRdb copy retains only in-frame clones and omits some. Here the sample spans more than 200,000 clones, around 80% being singletons. The source is a man in his sixties with acute or convalescent COVID-19. The chain links TRBV11-3 to TRBJ2-5; 8 bases match TRBD2. The sequenced sample consisted of peripheral blood. In nucleotides, the CDR3 is TGTGCCAGCAGCACTAGAGCGGGAGTAGGGGAGACCCAGTACTTC. Translated: CASSTRAGVGETQYF.